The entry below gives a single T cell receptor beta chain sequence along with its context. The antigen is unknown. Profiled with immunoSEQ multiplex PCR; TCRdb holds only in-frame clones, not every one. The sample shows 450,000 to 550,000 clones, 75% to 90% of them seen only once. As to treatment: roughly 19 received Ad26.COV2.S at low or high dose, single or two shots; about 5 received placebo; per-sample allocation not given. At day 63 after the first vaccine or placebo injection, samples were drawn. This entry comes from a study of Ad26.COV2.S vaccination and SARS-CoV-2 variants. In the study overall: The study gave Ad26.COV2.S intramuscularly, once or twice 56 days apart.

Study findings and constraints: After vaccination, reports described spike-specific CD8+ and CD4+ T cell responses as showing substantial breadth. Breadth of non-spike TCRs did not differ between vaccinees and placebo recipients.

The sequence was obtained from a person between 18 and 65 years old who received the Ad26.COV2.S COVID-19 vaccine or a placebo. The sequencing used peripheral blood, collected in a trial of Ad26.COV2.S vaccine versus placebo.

This CDR3 reads CASSLTGLAGKETQYF. DNA of the CDR3: TGTGCCAGCAGCTTAACGGGACTAGCGGGAAAAGAGACCCAGTACTTC. This chain uses TRBV11-3 with TRBJ2-5; TRBD2 aligns across 13 bases. CDR1 and CDR2 from the germline V gene are SGHNT and YENEEA. J gave up 3 bases and V 2 bases, and 3 bases lay outside the gene matches. The CDR3 has 16 residues.